This record concerns one T cell receptor beta chain sequence. Its antigen remains unidentified. CDR3 size: 13 residues. Looked up from germline, CDR1 is SGHAT and CDR2 is FQNNGV. V was pared by 5 bases and J by 4 bases, with 11 bases between. RNA transcripts yielded amplified TCR beta CDR3 regions. Using the HTBI primer set, a first-round RT-PCR was run on the TCR CDR3. TCRdb reprocessed the multiplex PCR reads with MiXCR, giving one entry per CDR3 protein. This sample has about 200,000 distinct CDR3 sequences; about a sixth occur once, and the top ten carry roughly 50%. It was considered stable Graves' hyperthyroidism when ophthalmopathy did not progress within 18 months. Patients were aged 18 to 65, had disease duration under 2 months, and had newly diagnosed hyperthyroidism. The data originate from a study of T cells in Graves' hyperthyroidism and ophthalmopathy. Study conclusions and caveats: Ophthalmopathy and stable hyperthyroidism were told apart by a 13 V-J model. Ophthalmopathy prediction by the model preceded onset by a median approximately 6.1 months.

The chain is built from TRBV11-2 and TRBJ2-5; no reliable D call. This receptor was obtained from a man over 45 with Graves' hyperthyroidism. The sample consisted of blood. CDR3 loop: CASSRPPGETQYF. The CDR3 DNA is TGTGCCAGCAGCCGCCCGCCGGGAGAGACCCAGTACTTC. Supplemented by reference TRBV11-2 and TRBJ2-5, the full variable domain reads EAGVAQSPRYKIIEKRQSVAFWCNPISGHATLYWYQQILGQGPKLLIQFQNNGVVDDSQLPKDRFSAERLKGVDSTLKIQPAKLEDSAVYLCASSRPPGETQYFGPGTRLLVL.